Listed here are 26 T cell receptor beta chains from one sample, sequenced in a study of technical replicates of blood from a few donors. The repertoire was sequenced with immunoSEQ multiplex PCR; TCRdb's copy has only in-frame clones and lacks some. In the table there are tens of thousands of clones, around nine tenths of which are singletons. The sequencing sample was made of T cells isolated from PBMCs. All receptors come from a human donor in good health.

This clone was counted only a few times. The chain is built from TRBV30 and TRBJ1-4; a possible D gene is TRBD1 (5 bases). CDR1 and CDR2 from the germline V gene are GTSNPN and SVGIG (reference sequence). The CDR3 runs to 14 residues. The V end lost 3 bases, the J end lost 7 bases, and 15 bases lay between the germline ends. In DNA form, the CDR3 reads TGTGCCTGGAGCCACGGGGGGAAAACTGAAAAACTGTTTTTT. Its translation is CAWSHGGKTEKLFF.

This chain links TRBV6-5 with TRBJ2-1, with 10 bases fitting TRBD2. Germline V gene sequence: CDR1 MNHEY, CDR2 SVGAGI. This CDR3 is 16 amino acids long. J gave up 6 bases and V 0 bases, and 5 bases lay outside the gene matches. CDR3 amino acids: CASSYSPAGGPNEQFF. DNA of the CDR3: TGTGCCAGCAGTTACTCGCCAGCGGGGGGGCCCAATGAGCAGTTCTTC.

This clone appeared a few times. The chain uses TRBV19 and TRBJ1-2; 8 nucleotides agree with TRBD1. Trimming cost V 5 bases and J 3 bases; bases outside gene matches: 8. The CDR3 length is 15 residues. Germline lookup yields CDR1 LNHDA and CDR2 SQIVND (reference sequence). For the CDR3, the DNA is TGTGCCAGTAGTGACCGGACAGGGCAGCACTATGGCTACACCTTC. The encoded protein is CASSDRTGQHYGYTF.

The V and J genes are TRBV5-4 and TRBJ1-1, with 11 bases that match TRBD1. Germline CDR1 reads SGHNT; CDR2 reads YYREEE (reference sequence). V lost 9 bases and J lost 0; bases outside the gene matches: 4. The CDR3 is 14 residues long. The CDR3 loop is CATGTGGMNTEAFF. CDR3 nucleotide sequence: TGTGCCACCGGGACAGGGGGAATGAACACTGAAGCTTTCTTT. The entire variable domain, with the rest obtained from reference TRBV5-4 and TRBJ1-1, is as follows: ETGVTQSPTHLIKTRGQQVTLRCSSQSGHNTVSWYQQALGQGPQFIFQYYREEENGRGNFPPRFSGLQFPNYSSELNVNALELDDSALYLCATGTGGMNTEAFFGQGTRLTVV.

The chain uses TRBV9 and TRBJ2-3, with TRBD1 matching 9 bases. This CDR3 has 16 residues. Germline CDR1 is SGDLS and CDR2 is YYNGEE. Germline trimming cut 3 bases from V and 6 bases from J; bases unmatched to any gene: 11. Here the CDR3 reads CASSGLRDRAEDTQYF. The CDR3 bases are TGTGCCAGCAGCGGTCTCCGGGACAGGGCTGAGGATACGCAGTATTTT.

This chain connects TRBV5-4 to TRBJ2-3; the D gene is possibly TRBD1 (6 bases). CDR1 is SGHNT, CDR2 YYREEE, per germline (reference sequence). This CDR3 has 17 residues. The germline V and J ends were trimmed by 4 bases and 0 bases, with 18 bases remaining between them. The CDR3 region has the DNA TGTGCCAGCAGCCGGATTGGGGACATCTCTAGCACAGATACGCAGTATTTT. It translates to CASSRIGDISSTDTQYF.

This clone was found a few times. The chain carries TRBV5-4 and TRBJ2-1; D is perhaps TRBD1 (6 bases). V lost 4 bases and J lost 6, with 17 bases in between. The CDR3 totals 15 residues. CDR1 is SGHNT and CDR2 is YYREEE in the germline V gene (reference sequence). The CDR3 region has the DNA TGTGCCAGCAGCCCCCTTGGTGGACAGACCAATGAGCAGTTCTTC. This sequence encodes CASSPLGGQTNEQFF.

This clone is a singleton in its sample. This sequence joins TRBV18 and TRBJ2-4, with 11 bases identical to TRBD2. Trimming at V came to 8 bases and at J to 7 bases, leaving 22 bases not matched to a gene. The CDR3 is made up of 19 amino acids. Germline assignment: CDR1 KGHSH and CDR2 LQKENI. CDR3 residues: CASESTGAPGSGRANIQYF. The CDR3 DNA sequence: TGTGCCAGCGAATCGACAGGGGCGCCGGGTAGCGGGAGGGCCAACATTCAGTACTTC.

CDR3: CASSYSMATTNEKLFF. CDR3 DNA: TGTGCCAGCAGTTACTCGATGGCCACAACTAATGAAAAACTGTTTTTT. This sequence joins TRBV6-5 and TRBJ1-4; D remains unclear. The germline V gene encodes CDR1 MNHEY and CDR2 SVGAGI. Trimming took off 0 bases at V and 0 bases at J, with 8 bases between the two ends. The CDR3 is 16 residues long.

The chain joins TRBV2 to TRBJ2-1, with D possibly matching TRBD1 (6 bases). V shed 6 bases and J shed 0 bases, with 18 bases lying between them. CDR3 length: 17 amino acids. In germline, CDR1 is SNHLY, CDR2 FYNNEI. CDR3 nucleotides: TGTGCCAGCAGCGAGGTCCAGGGGCTGAGCTCCTACAATGAGCAGTTCTTC. Its protein product is CASSEVQGLSSYNEQFF.

This chain uses TRBV4-1 with TRBJ2-7; TRBD2 matches at 9 bases. J gave up 5 bases and V 1 base, and 9 bases lay outside the gene matches. The V gene's germline CDR1 is MGHRA and CDR2 YSYEKL. The CDR3 loop spans 16 amino acids. CDR3 in amino acids: CASSQVAAGGADEQYF. The CDR3 bases are TGCGCCAGCAGCCAAGTCGCAGCGGGAGGAGCGGACGAGCAGTACTTC.

The chain carries TRBV5-4 and TRBJ2-6; possibly TRBD1 for D (5 bases). Germline CDR1 reads SGHNT; CDR2 reads YYREEE (reference sequence). The CDR3 is made up of 16 amino acids. With 7 bases removed from V and 0 bases from J, the gap between germline ends came to 14 bases. The DNA for the CDR3 is TGTGCCAGCGGACACTACCCGAACTCTGGGGCCAACGTCCTGACTTTC. Its protein is CASGHYPNSGANVLTF. The whole variable domain, remainder taken from reference TRBV5-4 and TRBJ2-6, is ETGVTQSPTHLIKTRGQQVTLRCSSQSGHNTVSWYQQALGQGPQFIFQYYREEENGRGNFPPRFSGLQFPNYSSELNVNALELDDSALYLCASGHYPNSGANVLTFGAGSRLTVL.

V is TRBV27 and J is TRBJ2-7, with 7 positions matching TRBD1. Germline CDR1 and CDR2: MNHEY and SMNVEV (reference sequence). V shed 0 bases, J shed 3 bases, and the junction held 5 bases outside the gene matches. The CDR3 length is 15 residues. The CDR3 sequence: CASSLSNSGGYEQYF. Here the CDR3 DNA reads TGTGCCAGCAGTTTATCGAATTCAGGGGGCTACGAGCAGTACTTC.

The rearrangement uses TRBV11-2 and TRBJ2-1, with 12 bases aligning to TRBD2. Germline CDR1 SGHAT, CDR2 FQNNGV. CDR3 length equals 16 residues. V lost 3 bases, J lost 15 bases, and 15 bases stayed unmatched. This CDR3 is CASSLVIGLAGGGPFF. CDR3 nucleotide sequence: TGTGCCAGCAGCTTGGTAATCGGTCTAGCGGGAGGGGGCCCGTTCTTC.

The rearrangement joins TRBV5-1 to TRBJ2-2; D not certain. Germline CDR1 reads SGHRS; CDR2 reads YFSETQ. The germline V and J ends were trimmed by 0 bases and 4 bases, with 13 bases remaining between them. The CDR3 length is 16 residues. The CDR3 is CASSLDVAQFTGELFF. CDR3 sequence (DNA): TGCGCCAGCAGCTTGGATGTTGCCCAGTTCACCGGGGAGCTGTTTTTT.

The chain links TRBV2 to TRBJ2-7; 11 bases are a match to TRBD1. Looked up from germline, CDR1 is SNHLY and CDR2 is FYNNEI. The CDR3 sequence is 15 residues long. V trimming: 6 bases; J trimming: 1 base; junction bases outside the gene matches: 5. CDR3 protein: CASRKGTGGSYEQYF. The CDR3 DNA is TGTGCCAGCAGGAAGGGGACAGGGGGATCCTACGAGCAGTACTTC.

The V gene is TRBV11-2, the J gene TRBJ2-7; 7 bases map to TRBD2. Trimming cost V 3 bases and J 3 bases; bases outside gene matches: 5. In germline, CDR1 is SGHAT, CDR2 FQNNGV. The CDR3 length is 14 residues. CDR3 protein: CASSFLGGRYEQYF. CDR3 DNA: TGTGCCAGCAGCTTCTTGGGAGGGCGCTACGAGCAGTACTTC.

CDR3 protein: CASSSGRGGTEAFF. The DNA for the CDR3 is TGCGCCAGCAGCTCTGGACGGGGTGGCACTGAAGCTTTCTTT. The rearrangement joins TRBV5-1 to TRBJ1-1; D uncertain. Germline CDR1 is SGHRS and CDR2 is YFSETQ. The CDR3 sequence is 14 residues long. Trimming cost V 3 bases and J 4 bases, with 13 bases left between them.

The V gene is TRBV5-1, the J gene TRBJ1-1, with D possibly matching TRBD1 (5 bases). Trimming shortened V by 1 base and J by 3 bases, and 16 bases separated the two germline ends. The CDR3 contains 16 residues. The V gene's germline CDR1 is SGHRS and CDR2 YFSETQ. This CDR3 is CASSLWRQRSDTEAFF. DNA for the CDR3: TGCGCCAGCAGCTTGTGGCGACAGAGGTCGGACACTGAAGCTTTCTTT.

This sequence joins TRBV6-6 and TRBJ2-7, with D possibly being TRBD1 (6 bases). Germline CDR1 is MNHNY and CDR2 is SVGAGI (reference sequence). This CDR3 region has 14 residues. Trimming shortened V by 4 bases and J by 5 bases, and 15 bases separated the two germline ends. The DNA for the CDR3 is TGTGCCAGCAGTTCACAGGGTTCGCTACACGAGCAGTACTTC. It translates to CASSSQGSLHEQYF.

This sequence joins TRBV5-1 and TRBJ2-3, with 11 bases aligning to TRBD2. Germline values: CDR1 SGHRS, CDR2 YFSETQ. CDR3 length: 17 amino acids. Trimming removed 4 bases from V and 1 base from J; junction bases left unmatched: 8. The CDR3 DNA sequence: TGCGCCAGCAGCACCTGGACTAGCGGGCTACGCACAGATACGCAGTATTTT. Translating it yields CASSTWTSGLRTDTQYF.

This chain joins TRBV10-2 and TRBJ2-1, with TRBD2 matching over 12 bases. Germline V CDR1 and CDR2: WSHSY, SAAADI. With V trimmed by 4 bases and J by 7 bases, 5 bases remained unmatched. CDR3 size: 15 residues. CDR3 in DNA: TGCGCCAGCAGTGTGCCTAGCGGGGGGGCAAATGAGCAGTTCTTC. This sequence encodes CASSVPSGGANEQFF.

This clone was picked up one time. The chain combines TRBV5-4 with TRBJ2-1; 8 bases align to TRBD2. The CDR3 extends over 12 amino acids. J was trimmed by 10 bases and V by 4 bases; bases with no gene match: 4. CDR1 is SGHNT, CDR2 YYREEE, per germline (reference sequence). CDR3 coding DNA: TGTGCCAGCAGCGTTAGCGGGGCAGAGCAGTTCTTC. The encoded protein is CASSVSGAEQFF.

V usage is TRBV19 and J usage is TRBJ2-7; 7 nucleotides agree with TRBD2. Germline lookup yields CDR1 LNHDA and CDR2 SQIVND (reference sequence). The J segment lost 3 bases and the V segment lost 1 base, leaving 12 bases of the junction unmatched. This CDR3 contains 17 residues. The CDR3: CASSIGATRREYYEQYF. CDR3 bases: TGTGCCAGTAGTATAGGGGCAACGCGGCGGGAGTACTACGAGCAGTACTTC.

This chain connects TRBV6-5 to TRBJ2-1; 8 nucleotides line up with TRBD1. Germline CDR1 reads MNHEY; CDR2 reads SVGAGI. V trimming: 5 bases; J trimming: 6 bases; junction bases outside the gene matches: 6. The CDR3 is made up of 14 amino acids. The CDR3 protein is CASSRTGPFNEQFF. The CDR3 DNA follows: TGTGCCAGCAGTCGGACAGGGCCCTTCAATGAGCAGTTCTTC.

The chain recombines TRBV19 with TRBJ2-1; possible D gene TRBD2, 5 bases. Germline V lookup: CDR1 LNHDA, CDR2 SQIVND (reference sequence). The CDR3 covers 16 residues. V lost 5 bases to trimming and J lost 6 bases, with 20 bases between them. This chain's CDR3 is CASSSPGITIFNEQFF. In DNA form, the CDR3 reads TGTGCCAGTAGTTCTCCCGGGATCACCATATTCAATGAGCAGTTCTTC.